This passage covers 22 T cell receptor beta chains from one sample sequenced in a study of B cell selection in AIRE deficiency. Sequenced by immunoSEQ multiplex PCR; TCRdb stores in-frame clones only, minus some. The sample shows 20,000 to 25,000 clones, approximately 97% of them seen only once. CD4+CD127+ cells were sorted as the conventional CD4 T cells. The sample consisted of conventional CD4+ T cells sorted from PBMCs. The receptors originated from a human donor with AIRE deficiency.

The V call is TRBV4-2, the J call TRBJ2-3, with D tentatively TRBD1 (6 bases). The V end was cut by 0 bases, the J end by 0 bases, with 22 bases between. The length of the CDR3 is 20 residues. Germline V gene data show CDR1 as LGHNA and CDR2 as YNFKEQ. CDR3 nucleotide sequence: TGTGCCAGCAGCCAAGATTTCAACAGGGCGCAGGGAATTAGCACAGATACGCAGTATTTT. Translating gives CASSQDFNRAQGISTDTQYF.

The CDR3 nucleotides are TGTGCCAGTAGACCAGACGGGACACGAGTCTACGAGCAGTACTTC. Translated, it gives CASRPDGTRVYEQYF. The chain uses TRBV19 and TRBJ2-7; D may be TRBD1 (6 bases). With 6 bases removed from V and 3 bases from J, the gap between germline ends came to 18 bases. This CDR3 is built from 15 residues. Germline V gives CDR1 LNHDA, CDR2 SQIVND (reference sequence).

This sequence joins TRBV5-1 and TRBJ2-3; 7 bases line up with TRBD2. This CDR3 has 15 amino acids. Trimming removed 4 bases from V and 2 bases from J; junction bases left unmatched: 7. CDR1 SGHRS and CDR2 YFSETQ come from the germline V gene. The CDR3 DNA follows: TGCGCCAGCAGCCCTGGACTAGTCGTCACAGATACGCAGTATTTT. It specifies CASSPGLVVTDTQYF.

This chain uses TRBV2 with TRBJ2-7; possibly TRBD1 or TRBD2 for D (6 bases each). The length of the CDR3 is 17 residues. Trimming pared 2 bases from V and 3 bases from J, leaving 20 bases between. From germline, CDR1 is SNHLY and CDR2 FYNNEI. For the CDR3, the DNA is TGTGCCAGCAGTGAAAGTTGGGGGGCGAACAAGAACTACGAGCAGTACTTC. Protein sequence: CASSESWGANKNYEQYF. The full variable domain, its missing parts supplied by reference TRBV2 and TRBJ2-7, is EPEVTQTPSHQVTQMGQEVILRCVPISNHLYFYWYRQILGQKVEFLVSFYNNEISEKSEIFDDQFSVERPDGSNFTLKIRSTKLEDSAMYFCASSESWGANKNYEQYFGPGTRLTVT.

The chain links TRBV4-3 to TRBJ2-3; the match to TRBD2 covers 8 bases. This CDR3 is 17 amino acids long. Germline CDR1 LGHNA, CDR2 YSLEER. The ends lost 1 base at V and 3 bases at J; junction bases unmatched: 9. The CDR3 nucleotides are TGCGCCAGCAGCCAAGTTCGAGCGGGAGAGGTAACAGATACGCAGTATTTT. Its translation is CASSQVRAGEVTDTQYF.

This rearrangement joins TRBV5-4 to TRBJ2-2; 8 nucleotides agree with TRBD1. The CDR3 extends over 15 amino acids. The V gene end was trimmed by 4 bases and the J gene end by 4 bases; junction bases not matched to a gene: 6. CDR1 is SGHNT, CDR2 YYREEE, per germline (reference sequence). CDR3 sequence (DNA): TGTGCCAGCAGCCAGGACAGGGTGAGCACCGGGGAGCTGTTTTTT. It translates to CASSQDRVSTGELFF.

The chain carries TRBV19 and TRBJ1-1; 9 nucleotides align to TRBD1. With 7 bases clipped from V and 1 base from J, the junction kept 7 bases outside the gene matches. The CDR3 is 15 residues long. The V gene's germline CDR1 is LNHDA and CDR2 SQIVND (reference sequence). CDR3 region: CASTTGTGRNTEAFF. The CDR3 bases are TGTGCCAGTACAACCGGGACAGGGAGGAACACTGAAGCTTTCTTT.

The rearrangement joins TRBV11-2 to TRBJ2-7, with TRBD1 matching 7 bases. This CDR3 comprises 14 residues. Trimming took 2 bases from V and 8 from J; bases not matched to a gene: 9. From germline, CDR1 is SGHAT and CDR2 FQNNGV. The CDR3 region has the DNA TGTGCCAGCAGCTTAAATCCGGGACAGAATAAGCAGTACTTC. Protein sequence: CASSLNPGQNKQYF. Full variable domain (missing parts from reference TRBV11-2 and TRBJ2-7): EAGVAQSPRYKIIEKRQSVAFWCNPISGHATLYWYQQILGQGPKLLIQFQNNGVVDDSQLPKDRFSAERLKGVDSTLKIQPAKLEDSAVYLCASSLNPGQNKQYFGPGTRLTVT.

The gene calls are TRBV5-4 and TRBJ2-1, with D uncertain. The CDR3 sequence is 16 residues long. Per germline, CDR1 SGHNT and CDR2 YYREEE (reference sequence). The V end lost 4 bases, the J end lost 5 bases, and 19 bases lay between the germline ends. CDR3 amino acids: CASSPFEVGGNNEQFF. CDR3 DNA: TGTGCCAGCAGCCCTTTTGAGGTGGGCGGTAACAATGAGCAGTTCTTC.

The rearrangement links TRBV11-3 to TRBJ1-4; D gene uncertain. The CDR3 has 15 amino acids. Germline CDR1 reads SGHNT; CDR2 reads YENEEA. The ends were cut back, 5 bases at V and 0 bases at J, with 10 bases in the middle. CDR3 in amino acids: CASSPRFATNEKLFF. CDR3 DNA: TGTGCCAGCAGCCCCCGCTTCGCAACTAATGAAAAACTGTTTTTT.

The V gene is TRBV4-3, the J gene TRBJ1-4; D gene unclear. CDR1 and CDR2 from the germline V gene are LGHNA and YSLEER. V gave up 1 base and J gave up 8 bases, with 11 bases separating them. The CDR3 is 14 amino acids. CDR3 region: CASSQGPVGEKLFF. Here the CDR3 DNA reads TGCGCCAGCAGCCAAGGCCCCGTAGGGGAAAAACTGTTTTTT.

The rearrangement joins TRBV28 to TRBJ1-2, with D maybe TRBD1 (6 bases). The CDR3 length is 17 residues. Trimming left V 2 bases short and J 0 bases short, with 16 bases between. Germline V gene sequence: CDR1 MDHEN, CDR2 SYDVKM. As DNA, the CDR3 is TGTGCCAGCAGTTTAAGGGAGGGTCAGGGGACTAACTATGGCTACACCTTC. Protein: CASSLREGQGTNYGYTF.

The chain carries TRBV29-1 and TRBJ1-2; 7 bases match TRBD1. The CDR3 consists of 14 residues. The V gene's germline CDR1 is SQVTM and CDR2 ANQGSEA. The V and J ends lost 4 bases and 2 bases, in that order; junction bases with no gene match: 7. CDR3 loop: CSVAPGGGNYGYTF. The DNA for the CDR3 is TGCAGCGTTGCCCCTGGAGGGGGCAACTATGGCTACACCTTC.

The chain is built from TRBV6-4 and TRBJ1-2; perhaps TRBD1 as D (5 bases). Germline V gives CDR1 MRHNA, CDR2 SNTAGT. The germline V and J ends were trimmed by 0 bases and 4 bases, with 9 bases remaining between them. The CDR3 totals 14 residues. This CDR3 is CASSDSNGAYGYTF. CDR3 coding DNA: TGTGCCAGCAGTGACTCAAACGGGGCCTATGGCTACACCTTC.

The CDR3 loop reads CASRPLAGELTGELFF. The DNA for the CDR3 is TGTGCCAGCAGACCACTAGCGGGAGAGCTCACCGGGGAGCTGTTTTTT. The J gene is TRBJ2-2, the V gene TRBV27; 11 bases align to TRBD2. CDR1 is MNHEY, CDR2 SMNVEV, per germline (reference sequence). The CDR3 is 16 residues long. The V and J ends lost 6 bases and 4 bases, in that order; junction bases with no gene match: 7.

V is TRBV11-2 and J is TRBJ1-1; D is undetermined. The CDR3 covers 12 residues. V dropped 5 bases and J dropped 2 bases, with 6 bases sitting between them. Germline V gene sequence: CDR1 SGHAT, CDR2 FQNNGV. The CDR3 DNA sequence: TGTGCCAGCAGCCTCCGAAACACTGAAGCTTTCTTT. Protein sequence: CASSLRNTEAFF.

In nucleotides, the CDR3 is TGTGCCAGCAGGTGGGGAGCAGGGATGAATGAAAAACTGTTTTTT. Its protein product is CASRWGAGMNEKLFF. The gene calls are TRBV6-1 and TRBJ1-4, with D perhaps TRBD1 (5 bases). The CDR3 spans 15 residues. The germline V gene has CDR1 MNHNS and CDR2 SASEGT. Trimming pared 6 bases from V and 5 bases from J, leaving 16 bases between.

V is TRBV4-2 and J is TRBJ1-1; 11 bases agree with TRBD1. The CDR3 is made up of 15 amino acids. Germline CDR1 is LGHNA and CDR2 is YNFKEQ. J gave up 2 bases and V 3 bases, and 2 bases lay outside the gene matches. The CDR3, as DNA: TGTGCCAGCAGCCACGGACAGGGGGCTAACACTGAAGCTTTCTTT. Amino acids: CASSHGQGANTEAFF.

J is TRBJ1-6 and V is TRBV21-1; the DNA was not used to check the table's D call, TRBD1. TRBV21-1 is designated a pseudogene. The CDR3 has 18 residues. CDR3 coding DNA: TGTGCCAGCAGCAAGCAACAGGTAAGGCCTCCCTATAATTCACCCCTCCACTTT. It specifies CASSKQQVRPPYNSPLHF.

This rearrangement joins TRBV11-2 to TRBJ1-2; D gene uncertain. This CDR3 region has 13 residues. Germline V gene data show CDR1 as SGHAT and CDR2 as FQNNGV. V was pared by 1 base and J by 4 bases, with 7 bases between. The CDR3 DNA reads TGTGCCAGCAGCTTAGTAACGGGCTATGGCTACACCTTC. Translated, it gives CASSLVTGYGYTF.

V and J are TRBV6-5 and TRBJ1-5; maybe TRBD1 (6 bases). V shed 2 bases and J shed 13 bases, with 15 bases lying between them. In germline, CDR1 is MNHEY, CDR2 SVGAGI. This CDR3 is 13 amino acids long. CDR3: CASSYRGPTIQHF. The DNA for the CDR3 is TGTGCCAGCAGTTACCGGGGGCCAACCATACAGCATTTT.

V and J are TRBV6-4 and TRBJ1-1; D is unclear. Germline CDR1 is MRHNA and CDR2 is SNTAGT. The CDR3 sequence is 13 residues long. V was pared by 4 bases and J by 3 bases, with 9 bases between. This chain's CDR3 is CASSVEWDTEAFF. The CDR3 DNA reads TGTGCCAGCAGTGTCGAGTGGGACACTGAAGCTTTCTTT.